One sample yielded the 17 T cell receptor beta chains listed below, sequenced in a study of T-cell reconstitution after alpha-beta-depleted transplantation in children. The library targeted TCRbeta and was prepared with unique molecular identifiers. One entry per CDR3 protein, called by TCRdb with MiXCR from the PCR reads. This sample carries more than 550,000 distinct CDR3 sequences, 10% of them seen once, and the ten largest clones take 3.5% to 5%. The sequenced sample was PBMCs from the stem cell graft donor, obtained from the stem cell graft. All receptors come from a human donor who donated a stem cell graft to a child with acute myeloid leukemia.

This clonotype was counted between two and nine times. This chain uses TRBV7-9 with TRBJ2-1, with a tentative D call TRBD2 (6 bases). Germline loops: CDR1 SEHNR, CDR2 FQNEAQ (reference sequence). Between the trimmed V and J ends, which lost 5 bases and 3 bases, there was a span of 11 bases. This CDR3 has 14 amino acids. The CDR3 is CASSGDSYYNEQFF. The CDR3 DNA sequence: TGTGCCAGCAGCGGGGACTCCTACTACAATGAGCAGTTCTTC.

This rearrangement joins TRBV5-1 to TRBJ2-7; D remains unclear. V lost 4 bases to trimming and J lost 2 bases, with 10 bases between them. CDR1 SGHRS and CDR2 YFSETQ come from the germline V gene. This CDR3 spans 13 amino acids. As DNA, the CDR3 is TGCGCCAGCAGCACCTCAGGTCCCTACGAGCAGTACTTC. It specifies CASSTSGPYEQYF. The full variable domain, its missing parts supplied by reference TRBV5-1 and TRBJ2-7, is KAGVTQTPRYLIKTRGQQVTLSCSPISGHRSVSWYQQTPGQGLQFLFEYFSETQRNKGNFPGRFSGRQFSNSRSEMNVSTLELGDSALYLCASSTSGPYEQYFGPGTRLTVT.

In this sample, this clonotype turned up a few times. J is TRBJ2-1 and V is TRBV29-1, with 7 nucleotides matching TRBD1. The V gene end was trimmed by 7 bases and the J gene end by 3 bases; junction bases not matched to a gene: 6. The CDR3 consists of 13 residues. Germline lookup yields CDR1 SQVTM and CDR2 ANQGSEA. CDR3 loop: CSGGQIRYNEQFF. CDR3 nucleotides: TGCAGCGGGGGACAGATTCGCTACAATGAGCAGTTCTTC.

This clonotype was seen a handful of times. This chain joins TRBV28 and TRBJ1-2; a weak D match, TRBD1 (6 bases). Germline CDR1 reads MDHEN; CDR2 reads SYDVKM. The CDR3 has 14 amino acids. V was clipped by 2 bases and J by 7 bases, with 14 bases between them. The chain's CDR3 is CASSLRRDMGGYTF. CDR3 nucleotides: TGTGCCAGCAGTTTACGCAGGGACATGGGTGGCTACACCTTC.

This clonotype was found a few times. The chain employs TRBV28 and TRBJ2-6; tentatively, D is TRBD1 (6 bases). Trimming took off 1 base at V and 0 bases at J, with 13 bases between the two ends. CDR3 length: 18 residues. Per germline, CDR1 MDHEN and CDR2 SYDVKM. CDR3 in amino acids: CASSLFGGPVSGANVLTF. Written as DNA, the CDR3 is TGTGCCAGCAGTTTATTTGGGGGCCCCGTCTCTGGGGCCAACGTCCTGACTTTC. The full variable domain, completed using reference TRBV28 and TRBJ2-6, is DVKVTQSSRYLVKRTGEKVFLECVQDMDHENMFWYRQDPGLGLRLIYFSYDVKMKEKGDIPEGYSVSREKKERFSLILESASTNQTSMYLCASSLFGGPVSGANVLTFGAGSRLTVL.

The rearrangement uses TRBV27 and TRBJ2-3; the match to TRBD2 covers 7 bases. V lost 5 bases, J lost 0 bases, and 8 bases stayed unmatched. The CDR3 is made up of 16 amino acids. Germline CDR1 reads MNHEY; CDR2 reads SMNVEV (reference sequence). This CDR3 is CASSRRENYSTDTQYF. In nucleotides, the CDR3 is TGTGCCAGCAGTCGGCGGGAGAACTACAGCACAGATACGCAGTATTTT.

The CDR3, as DNA: TGCGCCAGCAGCTTACATCCGGGGAACACTGAAGCTTTCTTT. As protein: CASSLHPGNTEAFF. This chain connects TRBV5-1 to TRBJ1-1; D is uncertain. The germline V and J ends were trimmed by 2 bases and 1 base, with 9 bases remaining between them. The CDR3 sequence is 14 residues long. Germline V gene data show CDR1 as SGHRS and CDR2 as YFSETQ.

This chain links TRBV6-2 or TRBV6-3 with TRBJ2-1; D might be TRBD2 (5 bases). Germline loops: CDR1 MNHEY, CDR2 SVGEGT. CDR3 length: 15 residues. V was cut by 6 bases and J by 6 bases, with 18 bases left in between. This chain's CDR3 is CASSPWESRGNEQFF. As DNA, the CDR3 is TGTGCCAGCAGCCCCTGGGAAAGTCGGGGCAATGAGCAGTTCTTC.

This chain connects TRBV29-1 to TRBJ2-1; D may be TRBD2 (5 bases). Per germline, CDR1 SQVTM and CDR2 ANQGSEA. The V gene lost 7 bases and the J gene lost 0 bases, with 10 bases spanning the gap. The CDR3 consists of 13 residues. CDR3 residues: CSGGQSSYNEQFF. In nucleotides, the CDR3 is TGCAGCGGAGGGCAAAGCTCCTACAATGAGCAGTTCTTC.

This clonotype was seen only a few times. The rearrangement links TRBV7-9 to TRBJ2-3; no firm D call. The V end was cut by 2 bases, the J end by 0 bases, with 9 bases between. The CDR3 consists of 15 residues. CDR1 is SEHNR and CDR2 is FQNEAQ in the germline V gene (reference sequence). CDR3 region: CASSLIGSSTDTQYF. For the CDR3, the DNA is TGTGCCAGCAGCTTAATTGGATCTAGCACAGATACGCAGTATTTT.

At least ten counts were recorded for this clonotype. The V call is TRBV29-1, the J call TRBJ2-7; the D gene is possibly TRBD1 (5 bases). Germline CDR1 SQVTM, CDR2 ANQGSEA. The V end lost 3 bases, the J end lost 5 bases, and 14 bases lay between the germline ends. CDR3 length equals 13 residues. The CDR3 reads CSVEAALGDEQYF. In DNA form, the CDR3 reads TGCAGCGTTGAGGCGGCCCTAGGGGACGAGCAGTACTTC.

This clonotype was counted at least ten times. This CDR3 is CASTTLAGSAYNEQFF. In DNA form, the CDR3 reads TGTGCCAGCACTACACTAGCGGGATCGGCCTACAATGAGCAGTTCTTC. The chain is built from TRBV28 and TRBJ2-1; 10 nucleotides line up with TRBD2. This CDR3 has 16 amino acids. CDR1 and CDR2 (germline): MDHEN, SYDVKM. Trimming took 7 bases from V and 2 from J; bases not matched to a gene: 8.

The sample holds a few counts of this clonotype. V gene TRBV2 combines with J gene TRBJ1-2, with D perhaps matching TRBD1 (6 bases). The CDR3 length is 15 residues. Germline CDR1 SNHLY, CDR2 FYNNEI. V gave up 4 bases and J gave up 4 bases, with 16 bases separating them. This CDR3 is CASSVRGAILYGYTF. CDR3 sequence (DNA): TGTGCCAGCAGTGTTCGGGGGGCGATTCTCTATGGCTACACCTTC.

This clonotype appeared a few times. The chain combines TRBV28 with TRBJ2-3, with D maybe TRBD2 (5 bases). The CDR3 has 16 residues. The ends were cut back, 4 bases at V and 4 bases at J, with 18 bases in the middle. The V gene's germline CDR1 is MDHEN and CDR2 SYDVKM. CDR3 DNA sequence: TGTGCCAGCAGTTCCCGGGGAGCAATGGGCCCAGATACGCAGTATTTT. It yields the protein CASSSRGAMGPDTQYF.

The chain employs TRBV20-1 and TRBJ2-7; tentative D call: TRBD1 (6 bases). Between the trimmed V and J ends, which lost 0 bases and 2 bases, there was a span of 14 bases. CDR1 DFQATT and CDR2 SNEGSKA come from the germline V gene (reference sequence). The CDR3 sequence is 15 residues long. The CDR3, as DNA: TGCAGTGCTAGAGACCTCGGTGGGACAACCTACGAGCAGTACTTC. This sequence encodes CSARDLGGTTYEQYF.

This chain links TRBV6-2 or TRBV6-3 with TRBJ1-5; TRBD1 matches at 7 bases. Germline CDR1 MNHEY, CDR2 SVGEGT. V lost 5 bases, J lost 4 bases, and 2 bases stayed unmatched. The CDR3 sequence is 13 residues long. The CDR3 DNA reads as TGTGCCAGCAGTAGGGGGCAGAATCAGCCCCAGCATTTT. Translation gives CASSRGQNQPQHF.

The gene calls are TRBV18 and TRBJ2-7, with D unclear. The V gene lost 0 bases and the J gene lost 6 bases, with 9 bases spanning the gap. CDR1 KGHSH and CDR2 LQKENI come from the germline V gene. The CDR3 is 13 residues long. CDR3 in amino acids: CASSPPTHSEQYF. In nucleotides, the CDR3 is TGTGCCAGCTCACCACCGACCCACAGCGAGCAGTACTTC.